One and the same sample provided the 14 T cell receptor beta chains below, sequenced in a study of cytomegalovirus exposure and HLA in healthy donors. Amplification used 60 Vbeta primers and 13 Jbeta primers. Only in-frame clones appear in the TCRdb table, and some are missing; sequencing was by immunoSEQ multiplex PCR. The sample yields fewer than 200,000 clones, 75% to 90% seen once. Sequenced sample: PBMCs. The receptors were sampled from a human donor in good health.

The chain links TRBV10-2 to TRBJ1-6; TRBD1 might be the D (5 bases). The CDR3 runs to 15 residues. V lost 3 bases to trimming and J lost 6 bases, with 12 bases between them. CDR1 is WSHSY, CDR2 SAAADI, per germline. In nucleotides, the CDR3 is TGCGCCAGCAGTGAAGGGTCGGGGGTTAATTCACCCCTCCACTTT. It encodes CASSEGSGVNSPLHF.

This rearrangement joins TRBV18 to TRBJ1-3; possible D gene TRBD1, 5 bases. The V and J ends lost 2 bases and 1 base respectively, with 21 bases between them. The germline CDR1 and CDR2 sequences are KGHSH and LQKENI. This CDR3 has 19 residues. CDR3 nucleotides: TGTGCCAGCTCACCAGGTGTCCCAGGGTTTTCGTTTTCTGGAAACACCATATATTTT. This translates into CASSPGVPGFSFSGNTIYF. Full variable domain (remainder filled in from reference TRBV18 and TRBJ1-3): NAGVMQNPRHLVRRRGQEARLRCSPMKGHSHVYWYRQLPEEGLKFMVYLQKENIIDESGMPKERFSAEFPKEGPSILRIQQVVRGDSAAYFCASSPGVPGFSFSGNTIYFGEGSWLTVV.

The chain joins TRBV7-9 to TRBJ2-1; TRBD1 might be the D (5 bases). V lost 2 bases and J 6 bases, leaving 14 bases between the germline ends. The germline gives CDR1 SEHNR, CDR2 FQNEAQ (reference sequence). CDR3 size: 15 residues. The CDR3 nucleotides are TGTGCCAGCAGCTTAAAGTCGGCAGGGTTCAATGAGCAGTTCTTC. Amino acid sequence: CASSLKSAGFNEQFF.

The chain couples TRBV7-8 to TRBJ2-7, with a tentative D call TRBD1 (6 bases). The V gene's germline CDR1 is SGHVS and CDR2 FQNEAQ. There are 14 residues in the CDR3. The V end lost 4 bases, the J end lost 4 bases, and 14 bases lay between the germline ends. CDR3 DNA sequence: TGTGCCAGCAGCTCGAGGGACACCTCGTACGAGCAGTACTTC. Its protein is CASSSRDTSYEQYF.

The genes are TRBV27 and TRBJ1-4; TRBD1 aligns across 7 bases. The CDR3 sequence is 15 residues long. The germline gives CDR1 MNHEY, CDR2 SMNVEV (reference sequence). V shed 5 bases, J shed 7 bases, and the junction held 10 bases outside the gene matches. CDR3 in amino acids: CASSTRGYGGEKLFF. CDR3 nucleotide sequence: TGTGCCAGCAGTACCAGGGGGTACGGCGGTGAAAAACTGTTTTTT.

The gene calls are TRBV11-3 and TRBJ2-1; 9 bases line up with TRBD2. V dropped 8 bases and J dropped 6; count of bases not matched to a gene: 11. The CDR3 runs 15 residues. The germline V gene has CDR1 SGHNT and CDR2 YENEEA. As DNA, the CDR3 is TGTGCCAGCGGAAAAGTGGCGGGGGGGCCCAATGAGCAGTTCTTC. Translation: CASGKVAGGPNEQFF.

The V call is TRBV4-3, the J call TRBJ2-5; TRBD1 agrees at 10 bases. This CDR3 contains 15 residues. V lost 4 bases to trimming and J lost 4 bases; unmatched junction nucleotides: 6. Germline lookup yields CDR1 LGHNA and CDR2 YSLEER. The CDR3 is CASSPGTGARETQYF. DNA for the CDR3: TGCGCCAGCAGCCCAGGGACAGGGGCGAGAGAGACCCAGTACTTC.

This chain joins TRBV5-1 and TRBJ1-3, with 7 positions matching TRBD1. CDR3 length: 14 residues. The trim removed 4 bases at V and 4 bases at J, leaving 5 bases unmatched. The germline V gene encodes CDR1 SGHRS and CDR2 YFSETQ. CDR3 DNA: TGCGCCAGCAGCCACGGGACAGAGGGAAACACCATATATTTT. This gives the protein CASSHGTEGNTIYF.

This CDR3 is CASSLSMGQGAYEQYF. CDR3 in DNA: TGCGCCAGCAGCTTGAGTATGGGACAGGGGGCCTACGAGCAGTACTTC. The chain employs TRBV5-1 and TRBJ2-7; 11 positions match TRBD1. Germline V gene lookup returns CDR1 SGHRS and CDR2 YFSETQ. The V gene end was trimmed by 1 base and the J gene end by 2 bases; junction bases not matched to a gene: 5. The CDR3 is made up of 16 amino acids.

The J gene is TRBJ2-3, the V gene TRBV7-2, with 8 bases identical to TRBD2. The germline V gene encodes CDR1 SGHTA and CDR2 FQGNSA. The CDR3 totals 15 residues. Germline trimming cut 1 base from V and 7 bases from J; bases unmatched to any gene: 7. The DNA of the CDR3 is TGTGCCAGCAGCTTAGGCGGGGGGTTCTTGAATACGCAGTATTTT. It codes for CASSLGGGFLNTQYF.

A few counts support this clone. This chain uses TRBV7-9 with TRBJ1-1; TRBD1 is a possible D gene (6 bases). Germline CDR1 reads SEHNR; CDR2 reads FQNEAQ (reference sequence). Trimming left V 2 bases short and J 6 bases short, with 13 bases between. There are 14 residues in the CDR3. The DNA for the CDR3 is TGTGCCAGCAGCTTACCGTACAGGGTATCTGAAGCTTTCTTT. Protein product: CASSLPYRVSEAFF.

This clone was counted between two and nine times. This chain links TRBV5-1 with TRBJ2-1, with TRBD2 matching over 7 bases. V was clipped by 0 bases and J by 8 bases; unmatched bases: 2. Germline lookup yields CDR1 SGHRS and CDR2 YFSETQ. The CDR3 length is 13 residues. The CDR3 DNA follows: TGCGCCAGCAGCTTGGTTGGGGGGGATGAGCAGTTCTTC. This codes for CASSLVGGDEQFF. The full variable domain, rest sourced from reference TRBV5-1 and TRBJ2-1, is KAGVTQTPRYLIKTRGQQVTLSCSPISGHRSVSWYQQTPGQGLQFLFEYFSETQRNKGNFPGRFSGRQFSNSRSEMNVSTLELGDSALYLCASSLVGGDEQFFGPGTRLTVL.

The genes are TRBV6-5 and TRBJ2-1; D is undetermined. Trimming removed 0 bases at V and 0 bases at J, with 9 bases between. The CDR3 runs 16 residues. Germline CDR1 reads MNHEY; CDR2 reads SVGAGI. The CDR3 bases are TGTGCCAGCAGTTACTCGGCGGCGAGCTCCTACAATGAGCAGTTCTTC. This codes for CASSYSAASSYNEQFF.

This sequence joins TRBV10-3 and TRBJ2-5; no clear D. With 3 bases removed from V and 1 base from J, the gap between germline ends came to 12 bases. The CDR3 covers 15 residues. CDR1 and CDR2 (germline): ENHRY, SYGVKD. Here the CDR3 DNA reads TGTGCCATCAGTGAAGAGGCGGAGACCCAAGAGACCCAGTACTTC. Encoded protein: CAISEEAETQETQYF.